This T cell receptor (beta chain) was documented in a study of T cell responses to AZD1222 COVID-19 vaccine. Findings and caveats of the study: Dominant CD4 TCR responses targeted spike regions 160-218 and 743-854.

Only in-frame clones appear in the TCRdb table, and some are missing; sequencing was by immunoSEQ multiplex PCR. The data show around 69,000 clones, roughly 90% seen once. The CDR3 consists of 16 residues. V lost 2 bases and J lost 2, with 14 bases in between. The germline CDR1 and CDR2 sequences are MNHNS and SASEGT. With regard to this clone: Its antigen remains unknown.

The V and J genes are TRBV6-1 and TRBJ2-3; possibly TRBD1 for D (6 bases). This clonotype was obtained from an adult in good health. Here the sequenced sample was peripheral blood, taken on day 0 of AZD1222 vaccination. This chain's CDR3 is CASSEFPRDNTDTQYF. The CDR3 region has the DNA TGTGCCAGCAGTGAATTTCCCCGGGACAACACAGATACGCAGTATTTT.